Listed below are T cell receptor beta chains from one sample, sequenced in a study of shared clonotypes between healthy human individuals. Sequenced by immunoSEQ multiplex PCR; TCRdb stores in-frame clones only, minus some. Seen here are a few million clones, roughly 93% observed once, and the top ten hold approximately 0.4%. Material: naive CD4+ T cells from PBMCs. These receptor sequences come from a man aged 18 to 30 in good health. Some clones in this sample may be carry-over from other donors' samples. Both conserved end residues are part of each CDR3. D genes are given only for firm matches. Some rows have no size entry. The others give once, few or many, or a class for an expanded clone.

TRBJ2-7,.,.,TRBV6-1,TGTGCCAGCAGTGAAGCGTTGGTGACATCCTACGAGCAGTACTTC,CASSEALVTSYEQYF
TRBJ2-5,.,TRBD2,TRBV18,TGTGCCAGCTCACTCGGACTAGCGCGAGAGACCCAGTACTTC,CASSLGLARETQYF
TRBJ2-7,once,.,TRBV4-2,TGTGCCAGCAGCCAAGATTTCCCAGGGCCCTACGAGCAGTACTTC,CASSQDFPGPYEQYF
TRBJ1-4,.,.,TRBV7-2,TGTGCCAGCAGCTTAGTTCCGAATGAAAAACTGTTTTTT,CASSLVPNEKLFF
TRBJ2-5,.,.,TRBV4-3,TGCGCCAGCAGCCAAGATTTTGACAGACCCGGGACCCAGTACTTC,CASSQDFDRPGTQYF
TRBJ2-7,.,.,TRBV25-1,TGTGCCAGCAGTGAAGGGGGTCGTGGCGAGCAGTACTTC,CASSEGGRGEQYF
TRBJ2-3,.,.,TRBV11-3,TGTGCCAGCAGCTTAGATACCAGCACAGATACGCAGTATTTT,CASSLDTSTDTQYF
TRBJ1-5,.,TRBD1,TRBV28,TGTGCCAGCAGCTCGGGACAGTGGGGCAATCAGCCCCAGCATTTT,CASSSGQWGNQPQHF
TRBJ2-7,.,TRBD1,TRBV7-9,TGTGCCAGCAGCAGAGGGGGCCGAGGCGAGCAGTACTTC,CASSRGGRGEQYF
TRBJ1-1,.,TRBD1,TRBV7-3,TGTGCCAGCAGCCTCAGGGGGTACACTGAAGCTTTCTTT,CASSLRGYTEAFF
TRBJ2-5,.,.,TRBV19,TGTGCCAGTGTTGCGTACCAAGAGACCCAGTACTTC,CASVAYQETQYF
TRBJ1-2,.,.,TRBV6-5,TGTGCCAGCCGTCGGGGCTATGGCTACACCTTC,CASRRGYGYTF
TRBJ1-1,few,TRBD1,TRBV7-9,TGTGCCAGCAGCCCAGTCGGGACAGGTAACCCCTCCACTGAAGCTTTCTTT,CASSPVGTGNPSTEAFF
TRBJ1-2,.,.,TRBV28,TGTGCCAGCAGTTTTGGGGGAATCTTAAGGCCTAACTATGGCTACACCTTC,CASSFGGILRPNYGYTF
TRBJ1-5,.,.,TRBV5-8,TGTGCCAGCAGCTTGGCCGCAGGAGGACAGCCCCAGCATTTT,CASSLAAGGQPQHF
TRBJ2-7,.,TRBD2,TRBV6-6,TGTGCCAGCAGCCCTGGGGGGACTAGCCTCCACGAGCAGTACTTC,CASSPGGTSLHEQYF
TRBJ1-3,.,.,TRBV7-9,TGTGCCAGCAGCCCCCGAGGCTCTGGAAACACCATATATTTT,CASSPRGSGNTIYF
TRBJ1-2,.,TRBD1,TRBV27,TGTGCCAGCAGTTTGGTAGACGGGACAGGTGGTGGCTACACCTTC,CASSLVDGTGGGYTF
TRBJ1-4,.,.,TRBV7-8,TGTGCCAGCAGCGATCAGAGGAAGATTAATGAAAAACTGTTTTTT,CASSDQRKINEKLFF
TRBJ2-3,once,.,TRBV4-2,TGTGCCAGCAGCCAAGATTTGGCGCGGAGCACAGATACGCAGTATTTT,CASSQDLARSTDTQYF
TRBJ2-7,once,.,TRBV5-5,TGTGCCAGCGGCGGTTTTGTACACTACGAGCAGTACTTC,CASGGFVHYEQYF
TRBJ2-2,.,.,TRBV7-7,TGTGCCAGCAGCCACGCACGGGGTACGAACACCGGGGAGCTGTTTTTT,CASSHARGTNTGELFF
TRBJ1-1,.,TRBD1,TRBV28,TGTGCCAGCAGCCAAGGGGGCGGCACTGAAGCTTTCTTT,CASSQGGGTEAFF
TRBJ2-3,once,TRBD1,TRBV18,TGTGCCAGCTCACCAGGGCAGGGGGCCGCAGATACGCAGTATTTT,CASSPGQGAADTQYF
TRBJ2-1,once,.,TRBV5-1,TGCGCCAGCAGCTTGAATCACGATGAGCAGTTCTTC,CASSLNHDEQFF
TRBJ1-3,.,.,TRBV28,TGTGCCAGCAGCCTTGACTCTGGAAACACCATATATTTT,CASSLDSGNTIYF
TRBJ2-7,.,TRBD1,TRBV29-1,TGCAGCGTTGCAGGACAGGGGTTTTATGAGCAGTACTTC,CSVAGQGFYEQYF
TRBJ2-5,.,.,TRBV18,TGTGCCAGCTCACCAGCACACCAAGAGACCCAGTACTTC,CASSPAHQETQYF
TRBJ2-2,.,TRBD2,TRBV7-2,TGTGCCAGCAGCTTTAGCGGGAGTACCGGGGAGCTGTTTTTT,CASSFSGSTGELFF
TRBJ2-3,.,TRBD2,TRBV29-1,TGCAGCGCGCGGGAGGCCCAAACAGATACGCAGTATTTT,CSAREAQTDTQYF
TRBJ2-3,.,TRBD2,TRBV5-6,TGTGCCAGCAGCTTTATAGCGGGAGGGAAAGATACGCAGTATTTT,CASSFIAGGKDTQYF
TRBJ2-1,.,.,TRBV20-1,TGCAGTGCTAGAGATCGTAGTCAGCAGTTCTTC,CSARDRSQQFF
TRBJ2-3,.,TRBD2,TRBV10-1,TGCGCCAGCAGTGAGTCGGCGAGCGGGAGTCCGACAGATACGCAGTATTTT,CASSESASGSPTDTQYF
TRBJ2-3,.,TRBD2,TRBV7-3,TGTGCCAGCAGCTCGGGACTAGCGGGAGGGGGAAGCACAGATACGCAGTATTTT,CASSSGLAGGGSTDTQYF
TRBJ2-5,.,TRBD1,TRBV6-4,TGTGCCAGCAGTGCACGGACAGGGCAGACCCAGTACTTC,CASSARTGQTQYF
TRBJ2-1,once,.,TRBV5-1,TGCGCCAGCAGTATAGCGGCTAACAATGAGCAGTTCTTC,CASSIAANNEQFF
TRBJ2-3,.,TRBD2,TRBV10-1,TGCGCCAGCAGTGACGAGCGGGAGGGCCCTCGGTTTCAGTATTTT,CASSDEREGPRFQYF
TRBJ2-7,.,.,TRBV30,TGTGCCACCCTCGGGGGATTCTCCTACGAGCAGTACTTC,CATLGGFSYEQYF
TRBJ2-3,.,.,TRBV5-6,TGTGCCAGCAGCCGCAGAGTCAGGGGGAGGTCAGATACGCAGTATTTT,CASSRRVRGRSDTQYF
TRBJ2-3,.,TRBD2,TRBV2,TGTGCCAGCAGGGGGACTAGCGGGGCAGATACGCAGTATTTT,CASRGTSGADTQYF
TRBJ2-7,.,TRBD1,TRBV28,TGTGCCAGCAGCCCCCCCAGGACAGGGGGAGGCGAGCAGTACTTC,CASSPPRTGGGEQYF
TRBJ2-7,.,.,TRBV5-1,TGCGCCAGCAGCTTGGAGACCCACTACGAGCAGTACTTC,CASSLETHYEQYF
TRBJ1-1,.,.,TRBV6-1,TGTGCCAGCAGTTCGTCGACAGGAGGGACTGAAGCTTTCTTT,CASSSSTGGTEAFF
TRBJ2-5,.,.,TRBV7-9,TGTGCCAGCAGCACCGAGGTCATTAAGAGAGAGACCCAGTACTTC,CASSTEVIKRETQYF
TRBJ2-5,.,.,TRBV5-4,TGTGCCAGCAGCTTGAGGGGGGAAGAGACCCAGTACTTC,CASSLRGEETQYF
TRBJ2-7,.,.,TRBV2,TGTGCCAGCAGTGACGCGACAGGAACCTACGAGCAGTACTTC,CASSDATGTYEQYF
TRBJ2-5,.,TRBD2,TRBV5-4,TGTGCCAGCAGCTCGGGTACGGGAGGGCCCGTAGTAGAGACCCAGTACTTC,CASSSGTGGPVVETQYF
TRBJ1-1,few,.,TRBV2,TGTGCCAGCAGTGAATGGAACACTGAAGCTTTCTTT,CASSEWNTEAFF
TRBJ2-3,.,.,TRBV6-6,TGTGCCAGCAGAATAACCCGGGGAACAGATACGCAGTATTTT,CASRITRGTDTQYF
TRBJ1-1,.,TRBD1,TRBV4-1,TGCGCCAGCAGCCAGACAGGGAATGAAGCTTTCTTT,CASSQTGNEAFF
TRBJ2-1,.,TRBD2,TRBV27,TGTGCCAGCAGCCGCGGGGGGGCCTACAATGAGCAGTTCTTC,CASSRGGAYNEQFF
TRBJ2-7,once,.,TRBV27,TGTGCCAGCAGTGTACCCGGGACGACCTACGAGCAGTACTTC,CASSVPGTTYEQYF
TRBJ2-2,.,.,TRBV28,TGTGCCAGCAGTCCGCCGCGCCCGGGAGAGGCTACCGGGGAGCTGTTTTTT,CASSPPRPGEATGELFF
TRBJ1-4,.,.,TRBV7-9,TGTGCCAGCAGCTTAGGCAGGGGAGGTGAAAAACTGTTTTTT,CASSLGRGGEKLFF
TRBJ2-3,.,TRBD2,TRBV2,TGTGCCAGCAGTAGGGGACTAGCGGGAGGTGATACGCAGTATTTT,CASSRGLAGGDTQYF
TRBJ1-1,.,.,TRBV6-5,TGTGCCAGCAGTTACTCGACAGATATGAACACTGAAGCTTTCTTT,CASSYSTDMNTEAFF
TRBJ1-1,.,.,TRBV28,TGTGCCAGCAACCTCCCGGGGATTGGGGACACTGAAGCTTTCTTT,CASNLPGIGDTEAFF